This T cell receptor beta chain emerged from a study of cytomegalovirus exposure and HLA in healthy donors. Study background: A preliminary data release comprised 80 million to 95 million unique TCRs obtained from HLA-typed donors. Across 300 to 400 genotyped donors, around 80% landed in the Caucasian-associated ancestry cluster. Whole-study findings and limits: Later analysis suggested most CMV-associated TCR beta chains were HLA-restricted. Later examination showed HLA-associated TCR beta chains had greater clonal expansion than equally common others.

The V gene's germline CDR1 is MNHEY and CDR2 SVGAGI. The CDR3 spans 14 residues. V shed 6 bases and J shed 10 bases, with 16 bases lying between them. Points on this clone: Antigen specificity is unknown.

The study ran its PCR with 60 Vbeta and 13 Jbeta primers. TCRdb keeps only in-frame clones here, not all; method: immunoSEQ multiplex PCR. The profile covers over 150,000 clones, with less than 90% appearing a single time and 0.38% taken by the ten largest. Source material: PBMCs. This receptor was identified in a boy younger than 10 in good health and CMV-seronegative. The V and J genes are TRBV6-5 and TRBJ1-6; D remains unclear. The CDR3 is CASSPGPYGSPLHF. DNA for the CDR3: TGTGCCAGCAGCCCTGGGCCCTATGGGTCACCCCTCCACTTT.